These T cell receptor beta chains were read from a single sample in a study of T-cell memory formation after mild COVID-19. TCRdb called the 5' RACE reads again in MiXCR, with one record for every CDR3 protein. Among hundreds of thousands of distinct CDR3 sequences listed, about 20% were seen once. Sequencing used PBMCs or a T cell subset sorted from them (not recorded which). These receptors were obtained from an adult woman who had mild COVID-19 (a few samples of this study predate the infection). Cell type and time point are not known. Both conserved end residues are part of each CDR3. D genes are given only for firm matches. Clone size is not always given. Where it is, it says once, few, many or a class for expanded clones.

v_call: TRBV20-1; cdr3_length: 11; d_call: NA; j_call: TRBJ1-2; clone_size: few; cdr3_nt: TGCAGTGCTAGGGGAGCCTATGGCTACACCTTC; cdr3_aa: CSARGAYGYTF
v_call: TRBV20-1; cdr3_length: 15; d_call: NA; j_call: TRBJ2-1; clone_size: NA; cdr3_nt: TGCAGTGCTACCCACGTATTGAGCTCCTACAATGAGCAGTTCTTC; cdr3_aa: CSATHVLSSYNEQFF
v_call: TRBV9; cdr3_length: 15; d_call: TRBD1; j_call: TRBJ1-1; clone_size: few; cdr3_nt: TGTGCCAGCAGCGCCTCAGGGGGCGCGTGGACTGAAGCTTTCTTT; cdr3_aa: CASSASGGAWTEAFF
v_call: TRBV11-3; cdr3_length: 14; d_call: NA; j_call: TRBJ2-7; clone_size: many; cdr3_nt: TGTGCCAGCAGCCCCCTCGGGCCAGCCTACGAGCAGTACTTC; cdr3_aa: CASSPLGPAYEQYF
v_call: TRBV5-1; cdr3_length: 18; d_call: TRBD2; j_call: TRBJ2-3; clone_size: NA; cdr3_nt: TGCGCCAGCAGCTTGCCAGGGACTAGCGGGGTATCGGCAGATACGCAGTATTTT; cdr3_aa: CASSLPGTSGVSADTQYF
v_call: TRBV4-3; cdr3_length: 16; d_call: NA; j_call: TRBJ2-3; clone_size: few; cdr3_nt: TGCGCCAGCAGCCAAGAAGATGAGGGGGAGGCAGATACGCAGTATTTT; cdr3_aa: CASSQEDEGEADTQYF
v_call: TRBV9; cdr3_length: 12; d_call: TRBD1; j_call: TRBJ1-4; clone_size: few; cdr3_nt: TGTGCCAGCAGCGAACGGACAGGGCCCCCGGTTTTT; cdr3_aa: CASSERTGPPVF
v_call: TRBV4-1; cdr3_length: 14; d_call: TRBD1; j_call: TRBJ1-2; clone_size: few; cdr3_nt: TGCGCCAGCAAGGACAGGGCGGGAACCTATGGCTACACCTTC; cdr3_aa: CASKDRAGTYGYTF
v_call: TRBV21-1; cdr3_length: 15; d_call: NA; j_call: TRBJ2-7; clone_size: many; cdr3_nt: TGTGCCAGCAGCGGCTTGGCACCTAGCTCCTACGAGCAGTACTTC; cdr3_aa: CASSGLAPSSYEQYF
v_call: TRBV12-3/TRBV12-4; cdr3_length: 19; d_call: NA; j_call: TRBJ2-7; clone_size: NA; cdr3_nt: TGTGCCAGCAGCCCTCTAGTGGGCAGGGGCAGAACCGGGAACTACGAGCAGTACTTC; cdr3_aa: CASSPLVGRGRTGNYEQYF